Below are 27 T cell receptor beta chains sequenced from a single sample in a study of CD8 T cells in ankylosing spondylitis. TCRdb fed the 5' RACE reads into MiXCR, producing one record per CDR3 protein. The sample shows about 300,000 distinct CDR3 sequences, less than 25% of them seen only once. The source material was blood, either unsorted or a sorted T cell fraction (not recorded which). These receptors were taken from a female donor with ankylosing spondylitis or in good health (not recorded which).

The chain combines TRBV12-3 or TRBV12-4 with TRBJ1-5, with no clear D. V lost 3 bases and J lost 6, with 6 bases in between. The CDR3 is made up of 12 amino acids. Here the CDR3 reads CASSFQVQPQHF. The CDR3 DNA follows: TGTGCCAGCAGTTTTCAAGTTCAGCCCCAGCATTTT.

This clonotype was counted ten times or more. The chain combines TRBV3-1 with TRBJ2-7, with D maybe TRBD2 (6 bases). Trimming removed 3 bases from V and 2 bases from J, with 14 bases in between. Per germline, CDR1 LGHDT and CDR2 YNNKEL (reference sequence). CDR3 length: 15 residues. The CDR3 DNA is TGTGCCAGCAGCCAGGGGGGATGGCCCCCCTACGAGCAGTACTTC. Encoded protein: CASSQGGWPPYEQYF.

This clonotype has at least ten counts. V gene TRBV29-1 combines with J gene TRBJ2-7; TRBD2 matches 7 bases. The CDR3 covers 13 residues. V lost 2 bases to trimming and J lost 7 bases; unmatched junction nucleotides: 8. Germline V gene sequence: CDR1 SQVTM, CDR2 ANQGSEA. The CDR3 region has the DNA TGCAGCGTTGAACCTAGCGGACGGGGAGAGCAGTACTTC. Translation: CSVEPSGRGEQYF.

In its sample, this clonotype was seen a few times. This chain uses TRBV6-6 with TRBJ2-4; perhaps TRBD1 as D (6 bases). The germline V gene has CDR1 MNHNY and CDR2 SVGAGI (reference sequence). V gave up 1 base and J gave up 11 bases, with 12 bases separating them. The CDR3 extends over 13 amino acids. The CDR3 reads CASSYWGPPLQYF. CDR3 sequence (DNA): TGTGCCAGCAGTTACTGGGGGCCTCCTCTTCAGTACTTC.

This clonotype was seen only once. This sequence joins TRBV5-1 and TRBJ2-1; TRBD2 aligns across 8 bases. CDR1 is SGHRS, CDR2 YFSETQ, per germline. V shed 4 bases, J shed 10 bases, and the junction held 13 bases outside the gene matches. The CDR3 extends over 15 amino acids. The CDR3 reads CASSEEAGALGEQFF. The CDR3 DNA reads TGCGCCAGCAGCGAAGAAGCGGGAGCCTTGGGGGAGCAGTTCTTC.

This clonotype was recorded at least ten times. The genes are TRBV5-1 and TRBJ1-4, with D possibly TRBD1 on 5 matching bases. Trimming took 4 bases from V and 7 from J, leaving 11 bases between them. The CDR3 has 13 residues. CDR1 SGHRS and CDR2 YFSETQ come from the germline V gene. CDR3 sequence: CASSMGGGEKLFF. The CDR3 DNA sequence: TGCGCCAGCAGCATGGGCGGGGGTGAAAAACTGTTTTTT.

The rearrangement joins TRBV6-1 to TRBJ1-1; a possible D gene is TRBD1 (5 bases). The CDR3 contains 15 residues. V lost 2 bases, J lost 4 bases, and 14 bases lay in between. Germline V gene sequence: CDR1 MNHNS, CDR2 SASEGT. CDR3 sequence reads: CASSENGARGTEAFF. As DNA, the CDR3 is TGTGCCAGCAGTGAAAACGGGGCCAGAGGCACTGAAGCTTTCTTT.

The genes are TRBV20-1 and TRBJ1-1, with 8 bases that match TRBD1. CDR1 is DFQATT and CDR2 is SNEGSKA in the germline V gene (reference sequence). The V and J ends lost 0 bases and 4 bases, in that order; junction bases with no gene match: 1. The CDR3 sequence is 13 residues long. The CDR3: CSAREQGVTEAFF. As DNA, the CDR3 is TGCAGTGCTAGAGAACAGGGGGTCACTGAAGCTTTCTTT.

Here the CDR3 reads CSATKGLAGTDTQYF. The DNA of the CDR3 is TGCAGTGCTACAAAAGGACTAGCGGGAACAGATACGCAGTATTTT. The chain combines TRBV20-1 with TRBJ2-3, with 12 bases identical to TRBD2. Germline lookup yields CDR1 DFQATT and CDR2 SNEGSKA (reference sequence). The length of the CDR3 is 15 residues. The junction had 5 bases not matched to a gene; V was cut back by 4 bases and J by 3 bases.

This rearrangement joins TRBV5-6 to TRBJ2-2; D is ambiguous. Trimming stripped 3 bases from V and 0 bases from J, with 9 bases between. The CDR3 has 15 amino acids. The germline gives CDR1 SGHDT, CDR2 YYEEEE. Here the CDR3 reads CASSSPTSNTGELFF. The CDR3 coding sequence is TGTGCCAGCAGCTCACCGACTTCGAACACCGGGGAGCTGTTTTTT.

The rearrangement links TRBV20-1 to TRBJ2-1, with 10 bases aligning to TRBD1. Losses at the gene ends were 5 bases for V and 3 bases for J; bases not matched to a gene: 4. The CDR3 spans 14 residues. Germline V CDR1 and CDR2: DFQATT, SNEGSKA (reference sequence). This CDR3 reads CSASRDRGYNEQFF. In nucleotides, the CDR3 is TGCAGTGCTTCCCGGGACAGGGGCTACAATGAGCAGTTCTTC.

In its sample, this clonotype was seen a few times. This chain connects TRBV5-6 to TRBJ2-1; D gene unclear. V lost 7 bases, J lost 4 bases, and 18 bases lay in between. CDR1 is SGHDT and CDR2 is YYEEEE in the germline V gene. There are 15 residues in the CDR3. CDR3 in amino acids: CASWRRAGRYNEQFF. DNA of the CDR3: TGTGCCAGCTGGCGAAGAGCTGGACGATACAATGAGCAGTTCTTC.

The table lists this clonotype with many counts. The J gene is TRBJ1-4, the V gene TRBV12-3 or TRBV12-4; 8 bases map to TRBD1. The CDR3 totals 13 residues. The V gene end was trimmed by 6 bases and the J gene end by 8 bases; junction bases not matched to a gene: 5. The CDR3 coding sequence is TGTGCCAGCAGAGGACAGGGTAGGGAAAAACTGTTTTTT. This translates into CASRGQGREKLFF.

This clonotype has more than one count but fewer than ten. The rearrangement joins TRBV12-5 to TRBJ1-5; no clear D gene. V was pared by 1 base and J by 5 bases, with 3 bases between. Per germline, CDR1 LGHNT and CDR2 FRNRAP. CDR3 size: 12 residues. In nucleotides, the CDR3 is TGTGCTAGTGGTTTGGCGGATCAGCCCCAGCATTTT. It encodes CASGLADQPQHF.

The V gene is TRBV20-1, the J gene TRBJ2-3, with 9 bases identical to TRBD2. Germline CDR1 DFQATT, CDR2 SNEGSKA (reference sequence). Germline trimming cut 7 bases from V and 5 bases from J; bases unmatched to any gene: 13. The CDR3 has 15 residues. CDR3 nucleotides: TGCAGTGGTCGGCGGCGGGAGGGCCGGGGAGATACGCAGTATTTT. Its protein product is CSGRRREGRGDTQYF.

This rearrangement joins TRBV6-4 to TRBJ2-2; no firm D call. In germline, CDR1 is MRHNA, CDR2 SNTAGT. CDR3 length equals 14 residues. The V end lost 5 bases, the J end lost 7 bases, and 14 bases lay between the germline ends. The CDR3 here is CASSPGPLSGELFF. The CDR3 coding sequence is TGTGCCAGCAGTCCCGGACCCCTCAGCGGGGAGCTGTTTTTT.

This clonotype was seen a handful of times. The CDR3 coding sequence is TGTGCCAGTTCGACAGGGTACAATGAGCAGTTCTTC. Translating gives CASSTGYNEQFF. V usage is TRBV19 and J usage is TRBJ2-1; 7 bases line up with TRBD1. From germline, CDR1 is LNHDA and CDR2 SQIVND (reference sequence). The CDR3 sequence is 12 residues long. Trimming cost V 8 bases and J 4 bases; bases outside gene matches: 2.

The J gene is TRBJ2-7, the V gene TRBV3-1; D is ambiguous. Germline CDR1 is LGHDT and CDR2 is YNNKEL (reference sequence). The CDR3 spans 14 residues. Deletions cut 2 bases from V and 0 bases from J, with 8 bases between. CDR3 bases: TGTGCCAGCAGCCAACCGGGTCTCTCCTACGAGCAGTACTTC. Protein product: CASSQPGLSYEQYF.

This clonotype was found a few times. The gene calls are TRBV20-1 and TRBJ1-2; 9 bases fit TRBD1. The CDR3 has 16 amino acids. CDR1 is DFQATT and CDR2 is SNEGSKA in the germline V gene (reference sequence). With 1 base clipped from V and 8 bases from J, the junction kept 14 bases outside the gene matches. CDR3 nucleotides: TGCAGTGCTAGAGCAAATGTTTCGGGACAGGGACACGGCTACACCTTC. It is translated as CSARANVSGQGHGYTF.

This clonotype came up many times. The chain carries TRBV12-3 or TRBV12-4 and TRBJ2-2; a possible D gene is TRBD1 (6 bases). Between the trimmed V and J ends, which lost 6 bases and 0 bases, there was a span of 11 bases. The CDR3 is 15 amino acids. The CDR3 region is CASSPDRSNTGELFF. CDR3 in DNA: TGTGCCAGCAGCCCTGACAGGTCGAACACCGGGGAGCTGTTTTTT.

This sequence joins TRBV6-5 and TRBJ2-3; D may be TRBD2 (6 bases). Germline V gene sequence: CDR1 MNHEY, CDR2 SVGAGI. V lost 7 bases and J lost 4, with 15 bases in between. CDR3 length: 14 amino acids. The CDR3 sequence is CASKRRGPSDTQYF. In DNA form, the CDR3 reads TGTGCCAGCAAAAGGAGGGGACCATCAGATACGCAGTATTTT.

This clonotype was seen a few times. This rearrangement joins TRBV12-3 or TRBV12-4 to TRBJ2-1; no definite D call. Trimming cost V 7 bases and J 6 bases, with 10 bases left between them. The CDR3 is made up of 12 amino acids. The CDR3 protein is CASTSLRNEQFF. DNA for the CDR3: TGTGCCAGCACCTCCCTGCGCAATGAGCAGTTCTTC.

This clonotype has ten or more counts. The chain combines TRBV20-1 with TRBJ1-1; TRBD1 is a possible D gene (5 bases). The CDR3 runs 15 residues. The germline CDR1 and CDR2 sequences are DFQATT and SNEGSKA (reference sequence). Trimming removed 5 bases at V and 4 bases at J, with 20 bases between. This CDR3 is CSAGARQSGITEAFF. The CDR3 DNA is TGCAGTGCTGGCGCTCGACAGTCCGGTATCACTGAAGCTTTCTTT.

This clonotype was observed a handful of times. The chain carries TRBV5-8 and TRBJ2-1, with D perhaps TRBD1 or TRBD2 (5 bases each). CDR3 length: 16 residues. CDR1 is SGHTS and CDR2 is YDEGEE in the germline V gene. V was shortened by 3 bases and J by 7 bases, with 20 bases between the two germline ends. The CDR3 region is CASSWGYHLRGNEQFF. Here the CDR3 DNA reads TGTGCCAGCAGCTGGGGGTATCATCTCAGAGGGAATGAGCAGTTCTTC.

This clonotype was picked up a small number of times. The chain links TRBV5-1 to TRBJ2-3, with D maybe TRBD1 (6 bases). The V end lost 4 bases, the J end lost 0 bases, and 12 bases lay between the germline ends. Germline lookup yields CDR1 SGHRS and CDR2 YFSETQ. CDR3 length: 15 residues. In DNA form, the CDR3 reads TGCGCCAGCAGCCCCATACAGGGAAGCACAGATACGCAGTATTTT. Amino acid sequence: CASSPIQGSTDTQYF.

This clonotype was detected a few times. The CDR3, as DNA: TGCAGTGCTAGAGATTTCGTCCGGACAGGGGACGGGACCCAGTACTTC. Translating it yields CSARDFVRTGDGTQYF. This chain uses TRBV20-1 with TRBJ2-5; 9 positions match TRBD1. V lost 0 bases, J lost 7 bases, and 12 bases stayed unmatched. This CDR3 contains 16 residues. The germline V gene encodes CDR1 DFQATT and CDR2 SNEGSKA (reference sequence).

This clonotype was counted a few times. The CDR3 DNA is TGTGCCAGCAGTTACCGACAGCCGTACTTC. Translating gives CASSYRQPYF. The chain uses TRBV6-9 and TRBJ2-7; tentative D call: TRBD1 (5 bases). Germline CDR1 and CDR2: MNHGY and SVAAGI. Trimming shortened V by 3 bases and J by 12 bases, and 9 bases separated the two germline ends. This CDR3 is built from 10 residues.